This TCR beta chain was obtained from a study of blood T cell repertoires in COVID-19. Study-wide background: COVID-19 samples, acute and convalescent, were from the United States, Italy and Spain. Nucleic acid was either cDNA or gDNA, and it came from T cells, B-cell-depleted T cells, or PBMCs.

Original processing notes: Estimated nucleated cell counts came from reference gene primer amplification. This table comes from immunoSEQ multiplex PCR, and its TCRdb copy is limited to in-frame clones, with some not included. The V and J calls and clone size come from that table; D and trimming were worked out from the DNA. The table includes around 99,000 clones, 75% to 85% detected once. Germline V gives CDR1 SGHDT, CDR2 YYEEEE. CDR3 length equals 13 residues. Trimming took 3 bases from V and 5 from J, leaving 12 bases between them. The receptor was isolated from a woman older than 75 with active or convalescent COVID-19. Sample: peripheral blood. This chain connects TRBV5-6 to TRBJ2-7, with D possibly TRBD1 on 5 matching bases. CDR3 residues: CASSWGPIHEQYF. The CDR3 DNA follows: TGTGCCAGCAGCTGGGGCCCTATCCACGAGCAGTACTTC.